This T cell receptor beta chain was retrieved from a study of cytomegalovirus exposure and HLA in healthy donors. Study-level points and caveats: In a later analysis, HLA-C alleles had the fewest associated TCRs, DRB1 alleles the most.

13 Jbeta primers and 60 Vbeta primers were used for the PCR. Only in-frame clones appear in the TCRdb table, and some are missing; sequencing was by immunoSEQ multiplex PCR. The table shows about 160,000 clones, with about 85% occurring only once. With respect to this clone: What it binds is not known.

The V gene lost 2 bases and the J gene lost 7 bases, with 18 bases spanning the gap. Germline loops: CDR1 SGHNT, CDR2 YYREEE (reference sequence). The CDR3 spans 15 residues. This sequence was found in a boy between 2 and 10 years old in good health and CMV-seronegative. The genes are TRBV5-4 and TRBJ1-2; maybe TRBD1 (6 bases). The source material was PBMCs. The DNA for the CDR3 is TGTGCCAGCAGCTTTACAGGGCGGATACTATTTGGCTACACCTTC. The encoded protein is CASSFTGRILFGYTF.